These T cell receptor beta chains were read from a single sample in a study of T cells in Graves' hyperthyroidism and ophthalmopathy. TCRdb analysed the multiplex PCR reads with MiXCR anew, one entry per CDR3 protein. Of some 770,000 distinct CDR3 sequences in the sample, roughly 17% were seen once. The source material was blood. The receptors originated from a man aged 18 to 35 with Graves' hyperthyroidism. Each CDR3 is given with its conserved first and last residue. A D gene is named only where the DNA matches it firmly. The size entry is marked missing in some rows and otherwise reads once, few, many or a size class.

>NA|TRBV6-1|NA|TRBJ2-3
CATFDQSTDTQYF
TGTGCCACTTTTGACCAAAGCACAGATACGCAGTATTTT
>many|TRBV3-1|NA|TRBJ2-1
CASSLWAGNEQFF
TGTGCCAGCAGCCTTTGGGCGGGCAATGAGCAGTTCTTC
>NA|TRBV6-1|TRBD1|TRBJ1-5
CASADRGNQPQHF
TGTGCCAGCGCGGACAGGGGAAATCAGCCCCAGCATTTT
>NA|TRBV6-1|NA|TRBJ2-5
CASSFRDNWTQYF
TGTGCCAGCAGTTTCCGGGACAATTGGACCCAGTACTTC
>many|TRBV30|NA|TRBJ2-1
CAWSVSVLSVTYNEQFF
TGTGCCTGGAGTGTTTCGGTCTTGTCAGTGACTTACAATGAGCAGTTCTTC
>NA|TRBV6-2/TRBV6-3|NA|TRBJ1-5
CASSYSVGVFNQPQHF
TGTGCCAGCAGTTACTCGGTGGGGGTATTCAATCAGCCCCAGCATTTT
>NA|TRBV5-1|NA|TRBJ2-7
CASSLVAGQYEQYF
TGCGCCAGCAGCTTGGTGGCAGGACAATACGAGCAGTACTTC
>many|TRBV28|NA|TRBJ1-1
CASREVNTEAFF
TGTGCCAGCAGGGAGGTGAACACTGAAGCTTTCTTT
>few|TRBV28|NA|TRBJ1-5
CASRRQFRSNQPQHF
TGTGCCAGCAGAAGACAGTTTAGAAGCAATCAGCCCCAGCATTTT
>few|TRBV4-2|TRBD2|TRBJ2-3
CASSTEREGPSTQYF
TGTGCCAGCAGCACGGAGCGGGAGGGCCCAAGTACGCAGTATTTT